A single sample is the source of the 27 T cell receptor beta chains below, sequenced in a study of blood T cells in healthy people across ages. It was with a sample-barcoded 5' primer and a J-beta primer mix that a second PCR of roughly 7 to 12 cycles was run. MiXCR, applied by TCRdb to the 5' RACE reads, yields one record per CDR3 protein. The sample consists of around 800,000 distinct CDR3 sequences, roughly 25% of them appearing once. This sample also belongs to another study, concerning T cells of mothers and their children.

Sample: blood. Receptor source: a boy aged 5 to 17 in good health.

This clonotype was observed a few times. J is TRBJ2-7 and V is TRBV28; D is possibly TRBD2 (7 bases). This CDR3 is 14 amino acids long. Germline loops: CDR1 MDHEN, CDR2 SYDVKM. V gave up 7 bases and J gave up 4 bases, with 17 bases separating them. CDR3 loop: CASTEGGSPYEQYF. CDR3 DNA sequence: TGTGCCAGCACTGAGGGGGGGTCTCCGTACGAGCAGTACTTC.

The chain has TRBV4-2 and TRBJ1-3; D gene uncertain. CDR3 length: 14 amino acids. The germline gives CDR1 LGHNA, CDR2 YNFKEQ. Trimming took 4 bases from V and 2 from J, leaving 9 bases between them. The CDR3: CASSPGRTGNTIYF. CDR3 coding DNA: TGTGCCAGCAGCCCCGGACGGACTGGAAACACCATATATTTT.

The chain couples TRBV5-1 to TRBJ2-7; D not resolved. The germline V and J ends were trimmed by 3 bases and 3 bases, with 16 bases remaining between them. From germline, CDR1 is SGHRS and CDR2 YFSETQ. This CDR3 comprises 15 residues. The CDR3 region has the DNA TGCGCCAGCAGCTACACAGCCAATTCTTTCTACGAGCAGTACTTC. It specifies CASSYTANSFYEQYF.

The chain joins TRBV28 to TRBJ2-5; D is unclear. The germline gives CDR1 MDHEN, CDR2 SYDVKM. This CDR3 contains 13 residues. With 2 bases removed from V and 5 bases from J, the gap between germline ends came to 9 bases. The CDR3 protein is CASSLNRYETQYF. For the CDR3, the DNA is TGTGCCAGCAGTTTAAACAGATACGAGACCCAGTACTTC.

The chain joins TRBV29-1 to TRBJ2-5, with 12 bases aligning to TRBD2. V lost 6 bases and J lost 2; bases outside the gene matches: 7. This CDR3 spans 15 amino acids. CDR1 and CDR2 from the germline V gene are SQVTM and ANQGSEA. CDR3: CSVRLAGDGQETQYF. The CDR3 nucleotides read TGCAGCGTAAGACTAGCGGGAGATGGGCAAGAGACCCAGTACTTC.

The chain employs TRBV20-1 and TRBJ2-5; 13 bases match TRBD2. Germline V lookup: CDR1 DFQATT, CDR2 SNEGSKA (reference sequence). The junction had 8 bases not matched to a gene; V was cut back by 3 bases and J by 1 base. This CDR3 spans 17 amino acids. CDR3 region: CSASRGLAGPAQETQYF. CDR3 in DNA: TGCAGTGCTAGTAGGGGACTAGCGGGACCTGCCCAAGAGACCCAGTACTTC.

The chain carries TRBV11-2 and TRBJ2-3, with 9 bases identical to TRBD2. Germline V gene data show CDR1 as SGHAT and CDR2 as FQNNGV. The CDR3 is 15 amino acids. Losses at the gene ends were 5 bases for V and 1 base for J; bases not matched to a gene: 4. The CDR3 DNA sequence: TGTGCCAGCAGCATCCAGCGGGGGGGCACAGATACGCAGTATTTT. Translated: CASSIQRGGTDTQYF.

This clonotype was detected only a few times. In DNA form, the CDR3 reads TGTGCCAGCAGCCTCCGGGCCCCGGGGGGGGAGACCCAGTACTTC. Residues: CASSLRAPGGETQYF. V gene TRBV11-2 combines with J gene TRBJ2-5; 8 positions agree with TRBD2. Per germline, CDR1 SGHAT and CDR2 FQNNGV. The CDR3 consists of 15 residues. V was pared by 5 bases and J by 5 bases, with 10 bases of the junction left unmatched. The variable domain in full, completed from reference TRBV11-2 and TRBJ2-5, reads EAGVAQSPRYKIIEKRQSVAFWCNPISGHATLYWYQQILGQGPKLLIQFQNNGVVDDSQLPKDRFSAERLKGVDSTLKIQPAKLEDSAVYLCASSLRAPGGETQYFGPGTRLLVL.

The chain employs TRBV20-1 and TRBJ2-3, with a weak D call TRBD1 (7 bases). CDR1 and CDR2 from the germline V gene are DFQATT and SNEGSKA (reference sequence). Deletions cut 3 bases from V and 2 bases from J, with 15 bases between. There are 15 residues in the CDR3. Written as DNA, the CDR3 is TGCAGTGCTAGGGCCGCAGGGGGGCACACAGATACGCAGTATTTT. Translation gives CSARAAGGHTDTQYF.

The J gene is TRBJ2-1, the V gene TRBV24-1, with 8 bases fitting TRBD1. This CDR3 has 12 amino acids. With 9 bases clipped from V and 7 bases from J, the junction kept 4 bases outside the gene matches. From germline, CDR1 is KGHDR and CDR2 SFDVKD. The CDR3 here is CATRDRSNEQFF. The DNA for the CDR3 is TGTGCCACCCGGGACAGGTCAAATGAGCAGTTCTTC.

This clonotype appeared a few times. The V call is TRBV12-3 or TRBV12-4, the J call TRBJ2-4; tentative D call: TRBD2 (5 bases). The CDR3 extends over 16 amino acids. V lost 0 bases, J lost 0 bases, and 9 bases lay in between. CDR3 in DNA: TGTGCCAGCAGTTTAGCCGGGATTCAAGCCAAAAACATTCAGTACTTC. Protein product: CASSLAGIQAKNIQYF.

This clonotype appeared a few times. This chain joins TRBV5-1 and TRBJ1-4; 9 bases align to TRBD1. Trimming removed 4 bases from V and 6 bases from J; junction bases left unmatched: 7. The CDR3 loop spans 15 amino acids. Germline lookup yields CDR1 SGHRS and CDR2 YFSETQ. In DNA form, the CDR3 reads TGCGCCAGCAGCCTGACAGGGGGTCTTTATGAAAAACTGTTTTTT. This sequence encodes CASSLTGGLYEKLFF.

This clonotype was counted only a few times. The chain couples TRBV3-1 to TRBJ1-2; no reliable D call. The CDR3 extends over 11 amino acids. Trimming took off 6 bases at V and 7 bases at J, with 9 bases between the two ends. In germline, CDR1 is LGHDT, CDR2 YNNKEL (reference sequence). CDR3 protein: CASRATAGYTF. The CDR3 coding sequence is TGTGCCAGCAGGGCGACGGCTGGCTACACCTTC.

To note about this clonotype: A much larger clone differs by one base, so this may be a read error. J is TRBJ1-4 and V is TRBV6-5; the D is unclear. Germline V gene data show CDR1 as MNHEY and CDR2 as SVGAGI. The CDR3 is 12 amino acids. Trimming cost V 6 bases and J 10 bases, with 12 bases left between them. In DNA form, the CDR3 reads TGTGCCAGCAGGTCTGGAGATGGAAAACTGTTTTTT. This translates into CASRSGDGKLFF.

The rearrangement joins TRBV9 to TRBJ2-5, with 12 bases matching TRBD1. The end of the DNA aligns better with TRBJ2-7, so the J call may be wrong. Looked up from germline, CDR1 is SGDLS and CDR2 is YYNGEE. This CDR3 has 19 amino acids. CDR3 in amino acids: CASSARTGTGGLAPYEQYF. The CDR3 nucleotides are TGTGCCAGCAGCGCGAGGACCGGGACAGGGGGCCTGGCTCCCTACGAGCAGTACTTC.

This clonotype has only a few counts. V is TRBV3-1 and J is TRBJ1-1; the D gene is possibly TRBD1 (6 bases). Germline V gene lookup returns CDR1 LGHDT and CDR2 YNNKEL (reference sequence). Trimming stripped 8 bases from V and 5 bases from J, with 18 bases between. The CDR3 has 14 residues. CDR3 sequence: CASGRGEARTEAFF. DNA for the CDR3: TGTGCCAGCGGCAGGGGTGAGGCGAGGACTGAAGCTTTCTTT.

The chain couples TRBV5-1 to TRBJ2-1; perhaps TRBD1 as D (5 bases). From germline, CDR1 is SGHRS and CDR2 YFSETQ. This CDR3 spans 14 amino acids. V gave up 7 bases and J gave up 1 base, with 12 bases separating them. As DNA, the CDR3 is TGCGCCAGCTTCCCTCAGGGATCCTACAATGAGCAGTTCTTC. It codes for CASFPQGSYNEQFF.

The chain links TRBV20-1 to TRBJ2-1; 12 positions agree with TRBD2. This CDR3 comprises 16 residues. Germline CDR1 DFQATT, CDR2 SNEGSKA (reference sequence). Losses at the gene ends were 6 bases for V and 3 bases for J; bases not matched to a gene: 9. CDR3 DNA: TGCAGTGCCACACATCTAGCGGGGGGGCTCTACAATGAGCAGTTCTTC. This gives the protein CSATHLAGGLYNEQFF.

Turning to this clonotype: Its ends do not fully match the called genes, so a read error is possible. The chain is built from TRBV20-1 and TRBJ1-1; D remains unclear. Germline V gives CDR1 DFQATT, CDR2 SNEGSKA (reference sequence). The length of the CDR3 is 16 residues. As DNA, the CDR3 is TGCAGTGCTAGCCTCACGACATCGAACTTGAACGCTGAAGCTTTCTTT. It specifies CSASLTTSNLNAEAFF.

V is TRBV27 and J is TRBJ2-3, with TRBD2 as a possible D gene (5 bases). This CDR3 has 16 amino acids. Deletions cut 4 bases from V and 1 base from J, with 15 bases between. From germline, CDR1 is MNHEY and CDR2 SMNVEV (reference sequence). CDR3 coding DNA: TGTGCCAGCAGTTATCGAGAGTTCGGGGGCACAGATACGCAGTATTTT. It is translated as CASSYREFGGTDTQYF.

The chain recombines TRBV5-1 with TRBJ1-4; 10 bases agree with TRBD1. Germline V gene sequence: CDR1 SGHRS, CDR2 YFSETQ. This CDR3 comprises 15 residues. V lost 4 bases and J lost 8; bases outside the gene matches: 8. The CDR3 DNA sequence: TGCGCCAGCAGCCTCGGGGGACAGGGGTTCGAAAAACTGTTTTTT. Its protein is CASSLGGQGFEKLFF.

The chain combines TRBV9 with TRBJ1-2, with 7 bases fitting TRBD1. The ends lost 3 bases at V and 6 bases at J; junction bases unmatched: 17. The CDR3 is 17 residues long. Germline-derived CDR1 and CDR2 are SGDLS and YYNGEE. In DNA form, the CDR3 reads TGTGCCAGCAGCGCCTCCGGGACAGTTTTCCGGTCCGATGGCTACACCTTC. Translated, it gives CASSASGTVFRSDGYTF.

This clonotype was counted only a few times. Here the CDR3 reads CASTPTGVEKLFF. CDR3 DNA sequence: TGTGCCAGCACCCCGACAGGGGTCGAAAAACTGTTTTTT. The genes are TRBV7-9 and TRBJ1-4; TRBD1 aligns across 8 bases. The CDR3 length is 13 residues. Germline assignment: CDR1 SEHNR and CDR2 FQNEAQ (reference sequence). J was trimmed by 8 bases and V by 7 bases; bases with no gene match: 6. Together with reference TRBV7-9 and TRBJ1-4, the CDR3 gives the full variable domain: DTGVSQNPRHKITKRGQNVTFRCDPISEHNRLYWYRQTLGQGPEFLTYFQNEAQLEKSRLLSDRFSAERPKGSFSTLEIQRTEQGDSAMYLCASTPTGVEKLFFGSGTQLSVL.

The chain is built from TRBV7-2 and TRBJ2-5; D not resolved. Germline V gene data show CDR1 as SGHTA and CDR2 as FQGNSA. The CDR3 is made up of 15 amino acids. With 5 bases removed from V and 5 bases from J, the gap between germline ends came to 18 bases. The CDR3 DNA is TGTGCCAGCAGCCCCGAACCCCTGTGGGGTGAGACCCAGTACTTC. It yields the protein CASSPEPLWGETQYF.

The chain joins TRBV13 to TRBJ1-3; D is uncertain. Germline V gene data show CDR1 as PRHDT and CDR2 as FYEKMQ (reference sequence). CDR3 length: 14 residues. V lost 2 bases to trimming and J lost 4 bases, with 9 bases between them. The CDR3 loop reads CASSLPRSGNTIYF. The CDR3, as DNA: TGTGCCAGCAGCTTACCCAGATCCGGAAACACCATATATTTT.

The rearrangement joins TRBV6-5 to TRBJ2-7; weak D call: TRBD1 (6 bases). Germline-derived CDR1 and CDR2 are MNHEY and SVGAGI. V was trimmed by 0 bases and J by 0 bases, leaving 12 bases between them. This CDR3 is built from 16 residues. The CDR3 sequence: CASSYSFEGVSYEQYF. The CDR3 nucleotides read TGTGCCAGCAGTTACTCGTTTGAGGGGGTCTCCTACGAGCAGTACTTC.

This sequence joins TRBV28 and TRBJ1-6; 8 nucleotides match TRBD1. The V gene's germline CDR1 is MDHEN and CDR2 SYDVKM. There are 14 residues in the CDR3. The junction had 3 bases not matched to a gene; V was cut back by 4 bases and J by 7 bases. The CDR3 DNA reads TGTGCCAGCAGTTCGTGGACAGGGAATTCACCCCTCCACTTT. It encodes CASSSWTGNSPLHF.